This T cell receptor (beta chain) comes out of a study of T cell responses to AZD1222 COVID-19 vaccine (dated by TCRdb to 2020 to 2023). Background on the whole study: AZD1222 recipients whose second dose came at about 4 weeks and those whose second dose came at about 12 weeks were combined into one group, since spike-specific TCR depth and breadth did not differ between the two schedules. TCR sequencing covered more than 230 trial participants: roughly 200 given two doses of AZD1222 and about 26 given two doses of MenACWY control vaccine. Enrollment into the trials was organized by age into subgroups of 18-55, 56-69 and 70-plus years, and those subgroups contained roughly 150, 30 and 60 TCR-sequenced participants, respectively.

Here is what the overall study found, with its caveats: Epitopes outside the regions mutated in the B.1.351 and B.1.1.7 variants were reportedly recognized by nearly half of the unique spike-specific TCRs. In the small 56-69-year group, the increase in depth fell short of significance, most likely because of low power. A significant rise in spike-specific TCR breadth and depth was observed after two AZD1222 doses relative to day 0 and relative to MenACWY recipients. Most participants were white British and females outnumbered males, and the authors suggested that clonal diversity may have been underestimated. Vaccine-associated CD4 TCRs spanned the whole spike protein, with dominant responses in regions 160-218 and 743-854. Because no day 14 peak-response samples were available, the repertoires could be characterized only after the peak T cell response. Only a handful of AZD1222 recipients were SARS-CoV-2 seropositive at baseline, limiting conclusions about previously exposed vaccinees.

The time point tag for this specimen amounts to: baseline before first vaccination. Samples from vaccinated people were obtained from the UK trials COV001 and COV002, which included a single-blind randomized controlled phase 2/3 trial of AZD1222 (ChAdOx1 nCoV-19) in healthy adults. For TCRbeta chain sequencing, PBMC samples from trial participants were taken at day 0 and at day 28 after the second dose. This clone was detected once. This receptor's antigen is unknown. No much larger clone exists at a distance of one base, and base qualities are not known. The CDR3 regions of human TCRbeta chains were analyzed by immunosequencing. In the source study's methods: Repertoire TCRs were checked for matches against a reference library of SARS-CoV-2-specific TCRs that had been generated using the MIRA antigen-specificity platform. Breadth was defined as the fraction of unique TCRs that were SARS-CoV-2-associated. Depth was defined as the fraction of total T cells that were SARS-CoV-2-associated. Using the MIRA data, each spike-specific TCR was assigned both to the spike region to which the TCR was reactive and to a CD4 or CD8 class. Log10-transformed breadth and depth values were compared by one-way ANOVA with Sidak's multiple comparisons tests. Imported from immuneACCESS, the table was reduced by TCRdb to in-frame sequences with V and J called. These copies leave out some clones; in studies compared against another copy, an unresolved V gene accounts for under half, and the cause of the remainder is not known. Clone size and the V and J calls come from that table; the DNA yielded D and trimming. The sample profile shows approximately 150,000 clones; approximately 90% of them were found once. Clones ranked in the top ten supply 2.2% of the sample.

The CDR3 runs 14 amino acids, cysteine and phenylalanine included. Solely the CDR3 DNA is kept, with 42 bases framed from the first base. CDR1 and CDR2, per the germline V gene (reference sequence), are GTSNPN and SVGIG. V is pruned by 2 bases and J by 8 bases, leaving 11 bases of the junction without a gene match. This sequence uses TRBV30 and TRBJ1-2; 7 of the junction bases match TRBD1. This TCR was recovered from an adult in good health. Here the sequenced sample was peripheral blood, taken on day 0 of AZD1222 vaccination. The DNA sequence follows: TGTGCCTGGAGTATTCCCTCTGCAGGGGGAGGCTACACCTTC. Its amino acids are CAWSIPSAGGGYTF.